This T cell receptor (beta chain) stems from a study of shared clonotypes between healthy human individuals. General study results and limits: Tissues were not sampled, only blood, and their repertoires likely differ.

In regard to this clone: The antigen remains undetermined.

This CDR3 comprises 15 residues. The germline V gene encodes CDR1 MDHEN and CDR2 SYDVKM. V lost 6 bases and J lost 2, with 17 bases in between. Terminally differentiated effector memory CD45RA+ cells were excluded by CCR7 positive selection of CD45RO-negative cells. Assay used: immunoSEQ multiplex PCR; TCRdb lists only in-frame clones, some missing. The sample has around 620,000 clones, around 95% seen once; the top ten hold approximately 0.11%. The sample consisted of naive CD8+ T cells sorted from blood. This TCR derives from a woman between 25 and 40 years old in good health. The V and J genes are TRBV28 and TRBJ2-7; D could derive from TRBD1 or TRBD2 (5 bases each). The CDR3 region is CASRRTLWGTYEQYF. The CDR3 DNA follows: TGTGCCAGCAGACGCACCCTGTGGGGGACCTACGAGCAGTACTTC.